These 21 T cell receptor beta chains were sequenced from one sample in a study of regulatory T cells in long-lasting Graves disease. TCR beta libraries were built with iRepertoire HTBI primers and Arm-PCR of CDR3 regions. TCRdb passed the multiplex PCR reads through MiXCR, listing each CDR3 protein once. The sample has some 450,000 distinct CDR3 sequences, 16% seen once. Time point defined: newly diagnosed GD, antithyroid drugs for less than 3 months. Scientists built the TCR library using RNA that was extracted from PBMCs. These same records also appear under a second study, on T cells in Graves' hyperthyroidism and ophthalmopathy.

Sample: peripheral blood mononuclear cells (PBMCs), taken at new diagnosis, from a patient treated with antithyroid drugs. The receptor source for this set is a woman under 40 with Graves disease.

In this sample, this clonotype turned up a few times. A much larger clone lies a single base off, so this may be a read error. The genes are TRBV11-2 and TRBJ1-2, with 11 bases that match TRBD1. The J segment lost 0 bases and the V segment lost 8 bases, leaving 8 bases of the junction unmatched. The CDR3 totals 16 residues. CDR1 is SGHAT and CDR2 is FQNNGV in the germline V gene. The CDR3 nucleotides are TGTGCCAGCGGCCAAGGACAGGGGGCTTCTAACTATGGCTACACCTTC. This gives the protein CASGQGQGASNYGYTF.

The chain couples TRBV27 to TRBJ2-5; D is undetermined. CDR1 is MNHEY, CDR2 SMNVEV, per germline (reference sequence). V dropped 4 bases and J dropped 1 base, with 7 bases sitting between them. The CDR3 loop spans 13 amino acids. CDR3 loop: CASSSQTQETQYF. The CDR3 nucleotides read TGTGCCAGCAGTTCTCAGACCCAAGAGACCCAGTACTTC.

This clonotype was detected only a few times. The chain uses TRBV20-1 and TRBJ2-1; the D gene is possibly TRBD2 (6 bases). The CDR3 is made up of 15 amino acids. The germline V and J ends were trimmed by 0 bases and 0 bases, with 9 bases remaining between them. Per germline, CDR1 DFQATT and CDR2 SNEGSKA (reference sequence). In nucleotides, the CDR3 is TGCAGTGCTAGAGATGGCGGGGACTCCTACAATGAGCAGTTCTTC. The encoded protein is CSARDGGDSYNEQFF.

On this clonotype itself: With a far larger clone one base away, a read error is the likely cause. The CDR3 DNA sequence: TGTGCCAGCAGCCTCTCGGGGGCCTACAATGGGCAGTTCTTC. It translates to CASSLSGAYNGQFF. This chain uses TRBV11-2 with TRBJ2-5; perhaps D is TRBD1 or TRBD2 (6 bases each). The J call may be wrong; the DNA end is better matched by TRBJ2-1. Looked up from germline, CDR1 is SGHAT and CDR2 is FQNNGV. This CDR3 contains 14 residues.

This clonotype was counted at least ten times. The genes are TRBV5-1 and TRBJ1-1; D gene unclear. The germline V gene has CDR1 SGHRS and CDR2 YFSETQ. V dropped 6 bases and J dropped 6 bases, with 15 bases sitting between them. The CDR3 consists of 13 residues. CDR3 coding DNA: TGCGCCAGCATGCGGCAGCGAGATTCTGAAGCTTTCTTT. The encoded protein is CASMRQRDSEAFF.

Points on this clonotype: Its ends do not fully match the called genes, so a read error is possible. V and J are TRBV28 and TRBJ1-1; a possible D gene is TRBD1 (6 bases). Germline V gives CDR1 MDHEN, CDR2 SYDVKM. The CDR3 has 15 amino acids. The chain's CDR3 is CASSSPSDTGWGASF. CDR3 nucleotide sequence: TGTGCCAGCAGTTCCCCCTCAGACACAGGGTGGGGGGCTTCCTTT.

This clonotype has only a few counts. The V call is TRBV7-2, the J call TRBJ1-4; D unclear. V was trimmed by 1 base and J by 7 bases, leaving 13 bases between them. Germline V gene lookup returns CDR1 SGHTA and CDR2 FQGNSA. The CDR3 extends over 15 amino acids. CDR3 loop: CASSLVGFPAEKLFF. The DNA of the CDR3 is TGTGCCAGCAGCTTAGTCGGTTTCCCGGCTGAAAAACTGTTTTTT. Together with reference TRBV7-2 and TRBJ1-4, the CDR3 gives the full variable domain: GAGVSQSPSNKVTEKGKDVELRCDPISGHTALYWYRQSLGQGLEFLIYFQGNSAPDKSGLPSDRFSAERTGGSVSTLTIQRTQQEDSAVYLCASSLVGFPAEKLFFGSGTQLSVL.

This clonotype came up many times. The V call is TRBV30, the J call TRBJ1-4; D unresolved. The V end lost 5 bases, the J end lost 10 bases, and 26 bases lay between the germline ends. Germline lookup yields CDR1 GTSNPN and CDR2 SVGIG (reference sequence). The CDR3 runs to 16 residues. CDR3 nucleotides: TGTGCCTGGCGCCCCCCCCGGGCAGGCGGTCAAGTAAAACTGTTTTTT. The encoded protein is CAWRPPRAGGQVKLFF.

This clonotype was observed a single time. J is TRBJ2-7 and V is TRBV27; 7 nucleotides match TRBD2. Trimming removed 5 bases from V and 0 bases from J; junction bases left unmatched: 4. Germline CDR1 MNHEY, CDR2 SMNVEV (reference sequence). This CDR3 has 14 residues. CDR3 in amino acids: CASSGGGLSYEQYF. CDR3 bases: TGTGCCAGCAGTGGCGGGGGACTCTCCTACGAGCAGTACTTC.

This clonotype was counted only a few times. In DNA form, the CDR3 reads TGTGCCAGCAGCCGAAATGCTGGGGCCGGAGCGGGAGGATCTGATACGCAGTATTTT. Translated: CASSRNAGAGAGGSDTQYF. The chain joins TRBV7-9 to TRBJ2-3; TRBD2 agrees at 9 bases. Germline values: CDR1 SEHNR, CDR2 FQNEAQ (reference sequence). The CDR3 consists of 19 residues. The junction had 21 bases not matched to a gene; V was cut back by 5 bases and J by 6 bases. The whole variable domain, remainder taken from reference TRBV7-9 and TRBJ2-3, is DTGVSQNPRHKITKRGQNVTFRCDPISEHNRLYWYRQTLGQGPEFLTYFQNEAQLEKSRLLSDRFSAERPKGSFSTLEIQRTEQGDSAMYLCASSRNAGAGAGGSDTQYFGPGTRLTVL.

Ten or more counts support this clonotype. The V gene is TRBV27, the J gene TRBJ2-7; the D gene is possibly TRBD1 (6 bases). This CDR3 contains 13 residues. Germline V gene sequence: CDR1 MNHEY, CDR2 SMNVEV (reference sequence). V was pared by 4 bases and J by 1 base, with 8 bases between. The CDR3 DNA is TGTGCCAGCAGTTGGGACAAGTCCTACGAGCAGTACTTC. Translating it yields CASSWDKSYEQYF.

This clonotype was counted ten times or more. V usage is TRBV11-3 and J usage is TRBJ2-1, with TRBD2 matching over 7 bases. J lost 10 bases, V lost 4 bases, and 16 bases had no gene match. This CDR3 region has 16 residues. Germline-derived CDR1 and CDR2 are SGHNT and YENEEA. CDR3 coding DNA: TGTGCCAGCAGCTCCCCGGGATCGGGTGCGGGAGAGGAGCAGTTCTTC. Residues: CASSSPGSGAGEEQFF. Drawing the rest from reference TRBV11-3 and TRBJ2-1, the complete variable domain is EAGVVQSPRYKIIEKKQPVAFWCNPISGHNTLYWYLQNLGQGPELLIRYENEEAVDDSQLPKDRFSAERLKGVDSTLKIQPAELGDSAVYLCASSSPGSGAGEEQFFGPGTRLTVL.

This clonotype was picked up many times. The rearrangement joins TRBV2 to TRBJ2-5, with D possibly TRBD2 on 5 matching bases. Per the germline V gene, CDR1 is SNHLY and CDR2 is FYNNEI. Trimming cost V 6 bases and J 5 bases, with 16 bases left between them. The CDR3 is 14 residues long. CDR3 sequence reads: CASRLPGDWETQYF. CDR3 nucleotides: TGTGCCAGCAGACTCCCCGGGGATTGGGAGACCCAGTACTTC.

The chain joins TRBV14 to TRBJ2-3; tentative D call: TRBD1 (5 bases). The J call may not be correct, given that the DNA end is closer to TRBJ2-5. CDR1 and CDR2 (germline): SGHDN, FVKESK. The CDR3 loop spans 17 amino acids. This CDR3 is CASSQRRDSASSYDQYF. CDR3 sequence (DNA): TGTGCCAGCAGCCAACGCCGAGACAGTGCCAGCTCCTACGACCAGTACTTC.

This clonotype has ten or more counts. This chain links TRBV7-9 with TRBJ1-1, with 8 bases lining up with TRBD1. There are 15 residues in the CDR3. Trimming cost V 5 bases and J 1 base; bases outside gene matches: 6. The germline CDR1 and CDR2 sequences are SEHNR and FQNEAQ (reference sequence). The CDR3 sequence: CASSARQGKNTEAFF. CDR3 bases: TGTGCCAGCAGCGCCAGACAGGGGAAGAACACTGAAGCTTTCTTT.

In this sample, this clonotype turned up many times. This chain connects TRBV20-1 to TRBJ2-1, with TRBD1 identical over 7 bases. J gave up 7 bases and V 6 bases, and 9 bases lay outside the gene matches. From germline, CDR1 is DFQATT and CDR2 SNEGSKA (reference sequence). The CDR3 loop spans 13 amino acids. In nucleotides, the CDR3 is TGCAGTGCCCGACAGGGCGCAGGTAATGAGCAGTTCTTC. It specifies CSARQGAGNEQFF.

This clonotype has ten or more counts. A junction boundary mismatches the germline segment, possibly from a read error. The V gene is TRBV5-1, the J gene TRBJ1-4, with 8 bases fitting TRBD1. CDR1 and CDR2 (germline): SGHRS, YFSETQ. CDR3 length: 14 amino acids. The CDR3 protein is CASSFGQGWEKLFF. The CDR3 DNA sequence: TGTGCCAGCAGCTTTGGACAGGGTTGGGAAAAACTGTTTTTT. Full variable domain (missing parts from reference TRBV5-1 and TRBJ1-4): KAGVTQTPRYLIKTRGQQVTLSCSPISGHRSVSWYQQTPGQGLQFLFEYFSETQRNKGNFPGRFSGRQFSNSRSEMNVSTLELGDSALYLCASSFGQGWEKLFFGSGTQLSVL.

This clonotype has only a few counts. The CDR3 DNA follows: TGCGCCAGCAGCCAAGAACTAAGCGACTACAATGAGCAGTTCTTC. It specifies CASSQELSDYNEQFF. V gene TRBV4-1 combines with J gene TRBJ2-1; D gene unclear. CDR1 and CDR2 from the germline V gene are MGHRA and YSYEKL. The ends were cut back, 0 bases at V and 3 bases at J, with 9 bases in the middle. The CDR3 is made up of 15 amino acids.

The sample holds many counts of this clonotype. The rearrangement links TRBV6-5 to TRBJ2-3, with D unclear. V shed 2 bases and J shed 2 bases, with 8 bases lying between them. This CDR3 is built from 14 residues. Germline V gene data show CDR1 as MNHEY and CDR2 as SVGAGI. CDR3 nucleotide sequence: TGTGCCAGCAGTTACAGGTTTTACACAGATACGCAGTATTTT. Protein product: CASSYRFYTDTQYF.

This clonotype was observed at least ten times. V is TRBV6-5 and J is TRBJ1-1, with D possibly matching TRBD1 (5 bases). The CDR3 length is 16 residues. Per the germline V gene, CDR1 is MNHEY and CDR2 is SVGAGI. Trimming took 8 bases from V and 5 from J, leaving 24 bases between them. The DNA of the CDR3 is TGTGCCAGCGGTTCCGCCTCCGGGACGATTGGTACTGAAGCTTTCTTT. This encodes CASGSASGTIGTEAFF.

In this sample, this clonotype turned up many times. The chain couples TRBV12-3 or TRBV12-4 to TRBJ1-1; possibly TRBD1 for D (6 bases). The CDR3 is made up of 15 amino acids. Trimming left V 6 bases short and J 0 bases short, with 14 bases between. The CDR3 bases are TGTGCCAGCAGCCTTACCACAGGGATGAACACTGAAGCTTTCTTT. The encoded protein is CASSLTTGMNTEAFF.